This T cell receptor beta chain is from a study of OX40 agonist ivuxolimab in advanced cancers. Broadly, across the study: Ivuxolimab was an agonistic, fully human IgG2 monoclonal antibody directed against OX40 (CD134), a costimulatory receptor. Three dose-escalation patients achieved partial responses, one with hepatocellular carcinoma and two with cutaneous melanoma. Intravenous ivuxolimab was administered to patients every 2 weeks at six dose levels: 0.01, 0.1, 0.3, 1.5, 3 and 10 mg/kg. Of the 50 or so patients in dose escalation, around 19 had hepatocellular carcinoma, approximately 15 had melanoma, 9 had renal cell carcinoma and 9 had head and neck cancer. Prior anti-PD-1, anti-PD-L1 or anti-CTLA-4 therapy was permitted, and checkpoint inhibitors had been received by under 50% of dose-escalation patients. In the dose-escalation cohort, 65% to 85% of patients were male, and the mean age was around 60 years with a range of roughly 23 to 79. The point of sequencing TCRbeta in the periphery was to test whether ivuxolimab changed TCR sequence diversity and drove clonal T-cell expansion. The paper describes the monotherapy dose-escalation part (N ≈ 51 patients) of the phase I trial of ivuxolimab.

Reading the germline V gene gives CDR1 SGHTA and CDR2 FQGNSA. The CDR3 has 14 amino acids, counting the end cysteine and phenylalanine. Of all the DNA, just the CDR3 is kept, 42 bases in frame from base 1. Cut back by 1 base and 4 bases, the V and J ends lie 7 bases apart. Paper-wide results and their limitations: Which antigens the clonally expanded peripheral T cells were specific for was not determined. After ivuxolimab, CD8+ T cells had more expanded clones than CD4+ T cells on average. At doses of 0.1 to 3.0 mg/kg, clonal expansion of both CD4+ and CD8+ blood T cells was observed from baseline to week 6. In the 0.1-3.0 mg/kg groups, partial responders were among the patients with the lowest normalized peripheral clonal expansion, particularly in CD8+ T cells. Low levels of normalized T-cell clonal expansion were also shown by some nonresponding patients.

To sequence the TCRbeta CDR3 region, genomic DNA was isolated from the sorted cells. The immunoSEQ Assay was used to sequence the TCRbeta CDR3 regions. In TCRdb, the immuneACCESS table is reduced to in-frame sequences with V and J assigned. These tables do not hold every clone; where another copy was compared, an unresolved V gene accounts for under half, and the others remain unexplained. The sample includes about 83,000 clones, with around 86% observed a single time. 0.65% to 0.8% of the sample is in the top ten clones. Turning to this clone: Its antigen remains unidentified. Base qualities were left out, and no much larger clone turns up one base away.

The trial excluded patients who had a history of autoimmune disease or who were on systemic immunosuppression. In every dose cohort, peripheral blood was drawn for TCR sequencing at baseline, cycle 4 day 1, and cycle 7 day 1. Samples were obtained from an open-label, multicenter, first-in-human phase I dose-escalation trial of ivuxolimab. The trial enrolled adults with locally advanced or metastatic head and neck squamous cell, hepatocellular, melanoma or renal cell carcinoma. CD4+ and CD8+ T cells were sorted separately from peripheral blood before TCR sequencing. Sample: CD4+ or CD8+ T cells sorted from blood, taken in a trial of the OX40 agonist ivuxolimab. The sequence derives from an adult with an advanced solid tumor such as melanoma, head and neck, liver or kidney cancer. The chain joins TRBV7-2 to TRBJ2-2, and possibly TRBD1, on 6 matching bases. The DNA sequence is TGTGCCAGCAGCTTAGAGGGGGTCACCGGGGAGCTGTTTTTT. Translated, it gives CASSLEGVTGELFF.